Listed below are T cell receptor beta chains from one sample, sequenced in a study of blood T cell repertoires in COVID-19. Produced via immunoSEQ multiplex PCR; TCRdb's table is partial and in-frame only. The sample lists nearly 25,000 clones, approximately 72% occurring once. Sequencing input: peripheral blood. These receptor sequences come from a woman aged 80 or over with acute or convalescent COVID-19. Both conserved end residues are trimmed from each CDR3. The order of the fields is J gene, V gene, CDR3 protein.

TRBJ1-2,TRBV18,ASSLLEGTSNYGYT
TRBJ2-5,TRBV3-1/TRBV3-2,ASSPWEGETQY
TRBJ2-1,TRBV12-3/TRBV12-4,ASSLARPHEQF
TRBJ2-3,TRBV18,ASSPLRGAGGDTQY
TRBJ2-5,TRBV11-2,ASSPPVRETQY
TRBJ2-1,TRBV5-4,ASSSQASGSYNEQF
TRBJ2-7,TRBV6-5,ASKRDTRGGYEQY
TRBJ2-1,TRBV6-5,ASTSRQGAYNEQF
TRBJ2-7,TRBV11-2,ASSLFPGPYEQY
TRBJ1-5,TRBV28,ASSYGGGGNQPQH